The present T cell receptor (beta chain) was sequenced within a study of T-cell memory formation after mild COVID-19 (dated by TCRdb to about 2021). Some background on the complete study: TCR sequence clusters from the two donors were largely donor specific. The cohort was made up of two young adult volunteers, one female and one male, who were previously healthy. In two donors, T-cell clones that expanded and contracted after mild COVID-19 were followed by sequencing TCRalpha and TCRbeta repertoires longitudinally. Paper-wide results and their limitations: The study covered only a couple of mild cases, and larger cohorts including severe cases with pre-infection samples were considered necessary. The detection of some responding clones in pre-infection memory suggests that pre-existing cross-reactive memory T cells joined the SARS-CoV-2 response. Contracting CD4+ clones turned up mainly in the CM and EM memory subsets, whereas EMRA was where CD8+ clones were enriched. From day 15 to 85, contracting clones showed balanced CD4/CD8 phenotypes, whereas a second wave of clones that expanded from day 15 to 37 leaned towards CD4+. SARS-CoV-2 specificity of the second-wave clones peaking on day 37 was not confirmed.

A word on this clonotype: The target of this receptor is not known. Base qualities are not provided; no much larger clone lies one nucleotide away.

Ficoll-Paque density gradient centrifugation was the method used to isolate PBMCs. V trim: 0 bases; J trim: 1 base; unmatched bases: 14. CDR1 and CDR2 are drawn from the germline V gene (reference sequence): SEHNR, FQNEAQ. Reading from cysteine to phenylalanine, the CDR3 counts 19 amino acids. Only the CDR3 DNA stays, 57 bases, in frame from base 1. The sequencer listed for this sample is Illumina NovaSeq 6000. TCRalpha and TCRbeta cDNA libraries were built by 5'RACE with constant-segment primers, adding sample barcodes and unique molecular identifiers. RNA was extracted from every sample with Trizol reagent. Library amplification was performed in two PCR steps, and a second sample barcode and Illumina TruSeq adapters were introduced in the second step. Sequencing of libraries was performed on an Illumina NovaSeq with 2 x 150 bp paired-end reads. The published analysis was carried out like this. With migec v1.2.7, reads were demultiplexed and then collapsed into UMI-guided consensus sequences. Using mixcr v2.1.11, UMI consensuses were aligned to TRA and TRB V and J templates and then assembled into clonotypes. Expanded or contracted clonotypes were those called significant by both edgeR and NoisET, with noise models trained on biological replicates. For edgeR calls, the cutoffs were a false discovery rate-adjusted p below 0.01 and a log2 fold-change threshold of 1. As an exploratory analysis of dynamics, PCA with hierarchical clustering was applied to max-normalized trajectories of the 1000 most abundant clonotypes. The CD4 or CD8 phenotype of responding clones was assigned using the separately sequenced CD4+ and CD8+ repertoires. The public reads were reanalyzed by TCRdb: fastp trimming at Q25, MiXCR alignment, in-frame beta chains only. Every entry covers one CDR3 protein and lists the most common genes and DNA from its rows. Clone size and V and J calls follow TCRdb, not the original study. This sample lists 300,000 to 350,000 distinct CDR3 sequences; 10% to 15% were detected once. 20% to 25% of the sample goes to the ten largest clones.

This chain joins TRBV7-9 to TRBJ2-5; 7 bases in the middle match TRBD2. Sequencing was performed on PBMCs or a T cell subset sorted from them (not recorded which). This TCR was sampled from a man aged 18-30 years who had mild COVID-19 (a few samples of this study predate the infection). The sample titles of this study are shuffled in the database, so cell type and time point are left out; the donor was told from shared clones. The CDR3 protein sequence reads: CASSLAETMEPGGQETQYF. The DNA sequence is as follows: TGTGCCAGCAGCTTAGCAGAGACCATGGAGCCGGGGGGCCAAGAGACCCAGTACTTC.